The 30 T cell receptor beta chains below come from one sample, sequenced in a study of T cells in Graves' hyperthyroidism and ophthalmopathy. The TCR beta CDR3 regions underwent amplification using RNA transcripts as the source. The HTBI set primed first-round TCR CDR3 RT-PCR. Each CDR3 protein is one row after TCRdb ran MiXCR on the multiplex PCR reads. In the table there are some 600,000 distinct CDR3 sequences, approximately 13% of which are singletons. Input material: blood. Receptors originate from a woman aged 25 to 45 with Graves' hyperthyroidism that later progressed to Graves' ophthalmopathy.

Points on this clonotype: Being one base from a much bigger clone, this may be a read error. This chain joins TRBV19 and TRBJ1-2; no reliable D call. The germline V and J ends were trimmed by 10 bases and 6 bases, with 21 bases remaining between them. Germline values: CDR1 LNHDA, CDR2 SQIVND (reference sequence). The CDR3 contains 14 residues. Written as DNA, the CDR3 is TGTGCCACAATCCCCCCGGGTCAGAGCCATGGCTACACCTTC. This gives the protein CATIPPGQSHGYTF.

Concerning this clonotype: The CDR3 end shows no conserved phenylalanine or tryptophan, and so a read error is likely. The V and J genes are TRBV7-2 and TRBJ2-1, with TRBD2 matching over 8 bases. This CDR3 has 15 amino acids. Germline V gives CDR1 SGHTA, CDR2 FQGNSA. Trimming removed 5 bases from V and 6 bases from J; junction bases left unmatched: 9. The CDR3 DNA is TGTGCCAGCAGCGCCCAGCGGGAGAGGGGCAATGAGCAGTTCTCC. Translating gives CASSAQRERGNEQFS.

This clonotype was detected ten times or more. As DNA, the CDR3 is TGTGCCAGCTCACCAGGTCCAGTACAAGAGACCCAGTACTTC. This gives the protein CASSPGPVQETQYF. The V call is TRBV18, the J call TRBJ2-5; D remains unclear. The V end was cut by 2 bases, the J end by 2 bases, with 9 bases between. CDR1 KGHSH and CDR2 LQKENI come from the germline V gene. The CDR3 is made up of 14 amino acids. The entire variable domain, with the rest obtained from reference TRBV18 and TRBJ2-5, is as follows: NAGVMQNPRHLVRRRGQEARLRCSPMKGHSHVYWYRQLPEEGLKFMVYLQKENIIDESGMPKERFSAEFPKEGPSILRIQQVVRGDSAAYFCASSPGPVQETQYFGPGTRLLVL.

This clonotype was seen repeatedly, ten times or more. The V and J genes are TRBV15 and TRBJ1-2; D is unclear. The CDR3 covers 15 residues. Germline-derived CDR1 and CDR2 are LNHNV and YYDKDF (reference sequence). V lost 0 bases, J lost 1 base, and 9 bases lay in between. The CDR3 loop reads CATSRDSYLNYGYTF. CDR3 in DNA: TGTGCCACCAGCAGAGACAGCTACCTTAACTATGGCTACACCTTC.

The V gene is TRBV9, the J gene TRBJ2-1; D is perhaps TRBD2 (5 bases). The CDR3 contains 14 residues. Germline lookup yields CDR1 SGDLS and CDR2 YYNGEE. V was cut by 6 bases and J by 1 base, with 11 bases left in between. The CDR3 sequence: CASTSRESYNEQFF. The CDR3 nucleotides read TGTGCCAGCACATCCCGGGAATCCTACAATGAGCAGTTCTTC.

The sample holds many counts of this clonotype. CDR3 region: CASSYESYNEQFF. Here the CDR3 DNA reads TGTGCCAGCAGTTACGAGTCCTACAATGAGCAGTTCTTC. The chain carries TRBV6-2 or TRBV6-3 and TRBJ2-1; D gene unclear. The CDR3 runs to 13 residues. Trimming removed 2 bases at V and 1 base at J, with 3 bases between. Per the germline V gene, CDR1 is MNHEY and CDR2 is SVGEGT.

In its sample, this clonotype was seen many times. The rearrangement joins TRBV5-1 to TRBJ1-2, with 12 bases that match TRBD1. CDR1 SGHRS and CDR2 YFSETQ come from the germline V gene. The length of the CDR3 is 16 residues. The junction had 7 bases not matched to a gene; V was cut back by 3 bases and J by 4 bases. In DNA, the CDR3 is TGCGCCAGCAGCTCGGGACAGGGGGCGCGGGTCTATGGCTACACCTTC. Residues: CASSSGQGARVYGYTF. Full variable domain (rest looked up from reference TRBV5-1 and TRBJ1-2): KAGVTQTPRYLIKTRGQQVTLSCSPISGHRSVSWYQQTPGQGLQFLFEYFSETQRNKGNFPGRFSGRQFSNSRSEMNVSTLELGDSALYLCASSSGQGARVYGYTFGSGTRLTVV.

This clonotype was observed many times. The chain recombines TRBV20-1 with TRBJ2-2; maybe TRBD2 (5 bases). The CDR3 contains 14 residues. Germline CDR1 and CDR2: DFQATT and SNEGSKA (reference sequence). Trimming removed 1 base at V and 2 bases at J, with 8 bases between. CDR3 in DNA: TGCAGTGCTAGAGGGCGGGTTAACACCGGGGAGCTGTTTTTT. Protein sequence: CSARGRVNTGELFF.

This clonotype was recorded once. The J gene is TRBJ2-3, the V gene TRBV5-1; 9 nucleotides line up with TRBD1. This CDR3 is 16 amino acids long. Germline loops: CDR1 SGHRS, CDR2 YFSETQ. Trimming took 4 bases from V and 6 from J; bases not matched to a gene: 12. As DNA, the CDR3 is TGCGCCAGCAGCGCTCTCCCGGGACAGGGAACGGATACGCAGTATTTT. Translation: CASSALPGQGTDTQYF.

Ten or more counts support this clonotype. The chain combines TRBV2 with TRBJ2-7, with D perhaps TRBD1 or TRBD2 (5 bases each). Germline CDR1 is SNHLY and CDR2 is FYNNEI. Trimming pared 6 bases from V and 2 bases from J, leaving 14 bases between. The CDR3 loop spans 14 amino acids. In DNA form, the CDR3 reads TGTGCCAGCAGCGACCGGGACGGTACCTACGAGCAGTACTTC. This sequence encodes CASSDRDGTYEQYF.

This clonotype was picked up many times. The chain is built from TRBV20-1 and TRBJ2-5, with D unclear. The V gene's germline CDR1 is DFQATT and CDR2 SNEGSKA (reference sequence). The CDR3 length is 11 residues. Trimming removed 6 bases from V and 3 bases from J, with 8 bases in between. CDR3 in DNA: TGCAGTGCAGGGAAGGAAGAGACCCAGTACTTC. Translation gives CSAGKEETQYF.

As for this clonotype: One end of the junction does not line up with germline, which may come from a read error. This chain links TRBV19 with TRBJ2-7; 7 nucleotides align to TRBD1. The V gene's germline CDR1 is LNHDA and CDR2 SQIVND (reference sequence). The CDR3 sequence is 13 residues long. This chain's CDR3 is CASSIDRAGEQYF. CDR3 coding DNA: TGTGCCAGTAGCATAGACAGGGCCGGCGAGCAGTACTTC.

This clonotype was recorded many times. The CDR3 reads CASSRTGTFWDEQFF. CDR3 coding DNA: TGTGCCAGCAGTCGCACCGGGACTTTCTGGGATGAGCAGTTCTTC. This sequence joins TRBV27 and TRBJ2-1, with D possibly TRBD2 on 6 matching bases. Between the trimmed V and J ends, which lost 5 bases and 8 bases, there was a span of 19 bases. The CDR3 is made up of 15 amino acids. The germline CDR1 and CDR2 sequences are MNHEY and SMNVEV (reference sequence).

This clonotype was found many times. The V gene is TRBV11-2, the J gene TRBJ1-5; weak D call: TRBD1 (5 bases). CDR1 SGHAT and CDR2 FQNNGV come from the germline V gene. The CDR3 has 15 residues. Deletions cut 5 bases from V and 1 base from J, with 12 bases between. The chain's CDR3 is CASSLGGGSNQPQHF. The DNA for the CDR3 is TGTGCCAGCAGCCTGGGGGGTGGAAGCAATCAGCCCCAGCATTTT.

The chain couples TRBV30 to TRBJ1-1; possible D gene TRBD1, 6 bases. Germline V gene data show CDR1 as GTSNPN and CDR2 as SVGIG (reference sequence). The ends were cut back, 3 bases at V and 1 base at J, with 24 bases in the middle. CDR3 length: 18 amino acids. The CDR3 coding sequence is TGTGCCTGGAGGGACCGGGACAAGGATCCGCCCACGAACACTGAAGCTTTCTTT. Protein product: CAWRDRDKDPPTNTEAFF.

The rearrangement links TRBV24-1 to TRBJ2-3; 8 positions agree with TRBD1. The CDR3 runs to 14 residues. V lost 4 bases, J lost 6 bases, and 5 bases stayed unmatched. Germline CDR1 is KGHDR and CDR2 is SFDVKD. CDR3 nucleotide sequence: TGTGCCACCAGTGACAGGACAGGGCCGGATACGCAGTATTTT. Translation: CATSDRTGPDTQYF.

This rearrangement joins TRBV7-2 to TRBJ2-1; 9 nucleotides line up with TRBD2. The trim removed 5 bases at V and 8 bases at J, leaving 10 bases unmatched. CDR1 and CDR2 from the germline V gene are SGHTA and FQGNSA. The CDR3 consists of 15 residues. CDR3 in amino acids: CASSLGREGTDEQFF. In DNA, the CDR3 is TGTGCCAGCAGCCTCGGGCGGGAGGGTACGGATGAGCAGTTCTTC.

The chain employs TRBV6-2 or TRBV6-3 and TRBJ2-5; D is possibly TRBD2 (5 bases). The CDR3 has 15 residues. Trimming pared 7 bases from V and 2 bases from J, leaving 17 bases between. CDR1 MNHEY and CDR2 SVGEGT come from the germline V gene. The CDR3 sequence is CASTQSQRIQETQYF. The CDR3, as DNA: TGTGCCAGCACCCAGTCTCAGCGGATACAAGAGACCCAGTACTTC.

CDR3 in amino acids: CSVEGRESDFGEQFF. The CDR3 DNA sequence: TGCAGCGTTGAAGGGCGGGAGTCCGATTTTGGTGAGCAGTTCTTC. This chain joins TRBV29-1 and TRBJ2-1, with 7 positions matching TRBD2. The CDR3 loop spans 15 amino acids. The J segment lost 9 bases and the V segment lost 1 base, leaving 12 bases of the junction unmatched. Germline-derived CDR1 and CDR2 are SQVTM and ANQGSEA.

This clonotype was seen many times. The rearrangement links TRBV5-1 to TRBJ1-5; D is unresolved. Trimming cost V 0 bases and J 4 bases, with 8 bases left between them. This CDR3 contains 14 residues. CDR1 and CDR2 from the germline V gene are SGHRS and YFSETQ. CDR3 nucleotides: TGCGCCAGCAGCTTGGTTGGGGAGAATCAGCCCCAGCATTTT. The encoded protein is CASSLVGENQPQHF. Using reference TRBV5-1 and TRBJ1-5 for the parts outside the CDR3, the full variable domain is KAGVTQTPRYLIKTRGQQVTLSCSPISGHRSVSWYQQTPGQGLQFLFEYFSETQRNKGNFPGRFSGRQFSNSRSEMNVSTLELGDSALYLCASSLVGENQPQHFGDGTRLSIL.

The chain is built from TRBV10-3 and TRBJ1-6; D gene uncertain. The germline CDR1 and CDR2 sequences are ENHRY and SYGVKD. The CDR3 is 13 amino acids. The ends were cut back, 7 bases at V and 8 bases at J, with 12 bases in the middle. CDR3: CAITPSGDSPLHF. CDR3 in DNA: TGTGCCATCACCCCCTCTGGGGATTCACCCCTCCACTTT.

This clonotype was observed a handful of times. The chain employs TRBV24-1 and TRBJ2-3, with D unresolved. Trimming shortened V by 1 base and J by 2 bases, and 12 bases separated the two germline ends. The CDR3 consists of 16 residues. Germline CDR1 is KGHDR and CDR2 is SFDVKD. In DNA, the CDR3 is TGTGCCACCAGTGATTTAGTCTCCGCGGCCACAGATACGCAGTATTTT. The encoded protein is CATSDLVSAATDTQYF.

This clonotype has only a few counts. Given a much more abundant clone one base away, this may be a read error. V gene TRBV7-9 combines with J gene TRBJ1-2; no definite D call. The germline CDR1 and CDR2 sequences are SEHNR and FQNEAQ (reference sequence). Trimming pared 2 bases from V and 6 bases from J, leaving 4 bases between. The CDR3 covers 11 residues. CDR3 DNA: TGTGCCAGCAGCTTAAGGGATGGCTACACCTTC. Its translation is CASSLRDGYTF.

As for this clonotype: A read error may explain this, as a much larger clone is one base away. This chain connects TRBV19 to TRBJ1-2; TRBD1 matches at 12 bases. This CDR3 comprises 15 residues. V gave up 5 bases and J gave up 6 bases; unmatched junction bases: 7. Germline CDR1 and CDR2: LNHDA and SQIVND (reference sequence). The DNA of the CDR3 is TGTGCCAGTAGTCCGGGACAGGGGGCGGCGGATGGCTACACCTTC. Amino acid sequence: CASSPGQGAADGYTF.

The J gene is TRBJ2-3, the V gene TRBV3-1, with a weak D call TRBD2 (6 bases). The CDR3 runs to 17 residues. V was cut by 3 bases and J by 2 bases, with 18 bases left in between. CDR1 and CDR2 from the germline V gene are LGHDT and YNNKEL (reference sequence). CDR3 bases: TGTGCCAGCAGCCATTGGTTATGGGGGGAGACCACAGATACGCAGTATTTT. Translated, it gives CASSHWLWGETTDTQYF.

This clonotype came up many times. The rearrangement links TRBV6-1 to TRBJ2-7; the D gene is possibly TRBD1 (7 bases). Germline-derived CDR1 and CDR2 are MNHNS and SASEGT. Trimming took off 10 bases at V and 4 bases at J, with 20 bases between the two ends. The CDR3 sequence is 14 residues long. CDR3 nucleotides: TGTGCCACCTCCCCCCTGGCGGGACAGTACGAGCAGTACTTC. Residues: CATSPLAGQYEQYF.

This clonotype was detected many times. This chain connects TRBV5-1 to TRBJ2-3, with D possibly matching TRBD1 (6 bases). V lost 5 bases, J lost 4 bases, and 14 bases lay in between. This CDR3 comprises 14 residues. Germline V lookup: CDR1 SGHRS, CDR2 YFSETQ. In DNA, the CDR3 is TGCGCCAGCAGACAGGGCAGTTTAGCAGATACGCAGTATTTT. Translation gives CASRQGSLADTQYF.

This clonotype was observed at least ten times. The chain joins TRBV7-2 to TRBJ2-5; 7 nucleotides match TRBD2. This CDR3 has 13 amino acids. The V and J ends lost 1 base and 6 bases, in that order; junction bases with no gene match: 2. The germline V gene has CDR1 SGHTA and CDR2 FQGNSA. CDR3 sequence reads: CASSLGRGKTQYF. Here the CDR3 DNA reads TGTGCCAGCAGCTTAGGGCGGGGGAAGACCCAGTACTTC.

With respect to this clonotype: Possible read error: a much larger clone is one base away. This chain connects TRBV7-2 to TRBJ1-3, with D maybe TRBD1 (5 bases). The length of the CDR3 is 17 residues. CDR1 and CDR2 (germline): SGHTA, FQGNSA. In DNA, the CDR3 is TGTGCCAGCAGCTTAGAGGGGCCCCCCCTCTCTGGAGACACCATATATTTT. This encodes CASSLEGPPLSGDTIYF.

This chain joins TRBV5-5 and TRBJ2-2; 7 bases line up with TRBD1. Trimming cost V 6 bases and J 4 bases; bases outside gene matches: 9. CDR1 and CDR2 from the germline V gene are SGHKS and YYEKEE (reference sequence). The CDR3 runs to 15 residues. Written as DNA, the CDR3 is TGTGCCAGCAAGCAAGAGACAGGGTTCACCGGGGAGCTGTTTTTT. Its protein product is CASKQETGFTGELFF.